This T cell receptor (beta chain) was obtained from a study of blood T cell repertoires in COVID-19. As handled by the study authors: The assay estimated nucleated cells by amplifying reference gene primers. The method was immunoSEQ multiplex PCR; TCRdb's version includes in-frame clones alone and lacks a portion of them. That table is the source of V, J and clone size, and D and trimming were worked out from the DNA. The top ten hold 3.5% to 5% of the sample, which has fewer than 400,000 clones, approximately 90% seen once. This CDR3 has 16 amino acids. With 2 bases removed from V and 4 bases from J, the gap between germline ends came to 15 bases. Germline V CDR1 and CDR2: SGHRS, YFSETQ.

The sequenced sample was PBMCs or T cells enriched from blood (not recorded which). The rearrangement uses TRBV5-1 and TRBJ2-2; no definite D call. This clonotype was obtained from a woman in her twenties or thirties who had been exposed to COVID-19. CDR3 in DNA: TGCGCCAGCAGCTTTGGTACAGCACTCCTCACCGGGGAGCTGTTTTTT. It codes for CASSFGTALLTGELFF. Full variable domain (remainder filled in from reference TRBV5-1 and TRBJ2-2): KAGVTQTPRYLIKTRGQQVTLSCSPISGHRSVSWYQQTPGQGLQFLFEYFSETQRNKGNFPGRFSGRQFSNSRSEMNVSTLELGDSALYLCASSFGTALLTGELFFGEGSRLTVL.